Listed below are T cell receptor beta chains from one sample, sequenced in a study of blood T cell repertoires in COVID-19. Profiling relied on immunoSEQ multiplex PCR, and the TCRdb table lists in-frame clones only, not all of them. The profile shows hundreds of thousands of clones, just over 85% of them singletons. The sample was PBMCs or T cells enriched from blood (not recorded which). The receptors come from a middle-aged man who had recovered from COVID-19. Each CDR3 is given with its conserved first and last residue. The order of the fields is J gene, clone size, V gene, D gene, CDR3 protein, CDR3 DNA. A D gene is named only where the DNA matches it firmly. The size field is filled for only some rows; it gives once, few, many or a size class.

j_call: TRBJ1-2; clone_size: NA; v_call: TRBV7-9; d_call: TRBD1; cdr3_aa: CASSLESGQLSYGYTF; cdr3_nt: TGTGCCAGCAGCTTAGAGTCGGGACAGCTATCTTATGGCTACACCTTC
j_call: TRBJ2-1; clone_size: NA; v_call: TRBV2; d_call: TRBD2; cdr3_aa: CASSGAGTSEKFF; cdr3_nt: TGTGCCAGCAGTGGGGCCGGGACTAGTGAAAAGTTCTTC
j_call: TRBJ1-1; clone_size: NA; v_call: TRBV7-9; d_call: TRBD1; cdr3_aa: CASSLTGQGAFGAFF; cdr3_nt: TGTGCCAGCAGCCTCACGGGACAGGGGGCATTCGGAGCTTTCTTT
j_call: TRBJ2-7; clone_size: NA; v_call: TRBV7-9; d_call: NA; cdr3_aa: CASSARDFSSSYEQYF; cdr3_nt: TGTGCCAGCAGCGCTCGGGACTTTTCGAGCTCCTACGAGCAGTACTTC
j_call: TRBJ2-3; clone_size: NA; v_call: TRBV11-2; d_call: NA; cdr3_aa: CASSLEQISDTQYF; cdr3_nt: TGTGCCAGCAGCTTAGAGCAGATTTCAGATACGCAGTATTTT
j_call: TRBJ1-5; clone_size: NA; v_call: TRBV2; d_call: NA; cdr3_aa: CASKVLAGEGPQHF; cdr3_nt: TGTGCCAGCAAAGTTCTGGCAGGTGAGGGGCCCCAGCATTTT
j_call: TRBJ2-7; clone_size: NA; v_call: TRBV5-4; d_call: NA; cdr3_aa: CASSLAAGGSSYEQYF; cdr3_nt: TGTGCCAGCAGCTTGGCCGCAGGGGGGTCCTCCTACGAGCAGTACTTC
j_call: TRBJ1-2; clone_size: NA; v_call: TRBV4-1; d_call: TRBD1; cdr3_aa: CASSQPGQAYGYTF; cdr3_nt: TGCGCCAGCAGCCAACCCGGACAGGCCTATGGCTACACCTTC
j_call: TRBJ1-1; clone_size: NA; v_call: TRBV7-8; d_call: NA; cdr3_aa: CASSLRISEAFF; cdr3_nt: TGTGCCAGCAGCTTGCGAATCTCTGAAGCTTTCTTT
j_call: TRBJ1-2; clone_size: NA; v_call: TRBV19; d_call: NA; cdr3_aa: CASSTLGEPYGYTF; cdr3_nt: TGTGCCAGTAGTACCCTTGGGGAGCCGTATGGCTACACCTTC
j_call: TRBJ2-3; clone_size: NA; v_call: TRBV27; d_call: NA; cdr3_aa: CASSLLGPGAQYF; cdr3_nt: TGTGCCAGCAGTTTACTTGGGCCGGGAGCGCAGTATTTT
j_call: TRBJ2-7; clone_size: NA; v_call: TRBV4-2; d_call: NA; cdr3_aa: CASSRGPSYEQYF; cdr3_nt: TGTGCCAGCAGCCGAGGTCCTAGCTACGAGCAGTACTTC
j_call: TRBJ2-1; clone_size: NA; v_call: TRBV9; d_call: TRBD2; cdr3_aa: CASSVAGGPWDEQFF; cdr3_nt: TGTGCCAGCAGCGTAGCGGGGGGGCCATGGGATGAGCAGTTCTTC
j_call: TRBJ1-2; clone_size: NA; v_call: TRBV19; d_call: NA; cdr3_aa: CASSINRDGGYTF; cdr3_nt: TGTGCCAGTAGTATAAACCGGGATGGTGGCTACACCTTC
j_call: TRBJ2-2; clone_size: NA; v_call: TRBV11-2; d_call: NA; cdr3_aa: CASSQVVTGELFF; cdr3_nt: TGTGCCAGCAGCCAGGTAGTCACCGGGGAGCTGTTTTTT
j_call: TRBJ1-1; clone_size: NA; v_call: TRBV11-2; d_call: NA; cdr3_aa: CASSHGEVGAFF; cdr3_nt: TGTGCCAGCAGCCACGGGGAGGTCGGAGCTTTCTTT
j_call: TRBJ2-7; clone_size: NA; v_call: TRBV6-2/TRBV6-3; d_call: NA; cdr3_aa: CASSSPREQYF; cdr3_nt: TGTGCCAGCAGTTCACCTCGGGAGCAGTACTTC
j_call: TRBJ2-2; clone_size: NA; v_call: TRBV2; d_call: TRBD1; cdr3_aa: CASSATGVVNTGELFF; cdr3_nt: TGTGCCAGCAGTGCTACAGGGGTCGTAAACACCGGGGAGCTGTTTTTT
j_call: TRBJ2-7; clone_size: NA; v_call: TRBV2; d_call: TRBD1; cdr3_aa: CASSTQGVGEQYF; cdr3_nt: TGTGCCAGCAGTACACAGGGGGTCGGCGAGCAGTACTTC
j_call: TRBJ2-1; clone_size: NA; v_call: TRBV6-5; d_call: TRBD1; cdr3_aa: CASRPGQGAYNEQFF; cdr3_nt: TGTGCCAGCAGGCCCGGACAGGGGGCCTATAATGAGCAGTTCTTC
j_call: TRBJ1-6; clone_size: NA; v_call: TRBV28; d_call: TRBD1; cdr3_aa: CASSADRGSNSPLHF; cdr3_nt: TGTGCCAGCAGTGCCGACAGGGGCTCGAATTCACCCCTCCACTTT
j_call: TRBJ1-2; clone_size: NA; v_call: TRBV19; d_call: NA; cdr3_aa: CASSIDYNSPSYGYTF; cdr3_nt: TGTGCCAGTAGTATAGATTATAATTCACCGAGCTATGGCTACACCTTC
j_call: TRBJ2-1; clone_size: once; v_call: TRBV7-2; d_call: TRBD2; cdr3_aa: CASSLAMGVLAGDNEQFF; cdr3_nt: TGTGCCAGCAGCTTAGCGATGGGTGTACTAGCGGGTGACAATGAGCAGTTCTTC
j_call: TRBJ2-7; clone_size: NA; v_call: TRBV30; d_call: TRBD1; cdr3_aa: CAWSDLGTGGIYEQYF; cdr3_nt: TGTGCCTGGAGCGATCTAGGGACAGGGGGCATCTACGAGCAGTACTTC
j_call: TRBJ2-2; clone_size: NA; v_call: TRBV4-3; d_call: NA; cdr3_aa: CASSQGQVTGELFF; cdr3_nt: TGCGCCAGCAGCCAAGGGCAAGTCACCGGGGAGCTGTTTTTT
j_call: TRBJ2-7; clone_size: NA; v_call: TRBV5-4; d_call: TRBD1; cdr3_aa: CASSKTGGVFEQYF; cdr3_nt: TGTGCCAGCAGCAAGACAGGGGGTGTATTCGAGCAGTACTTC
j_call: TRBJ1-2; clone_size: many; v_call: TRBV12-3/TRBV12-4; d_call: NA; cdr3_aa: CASSRTAYGYTF; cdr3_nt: TGTGCCAGCAGTAGGACAGCCTATGGCTACACCTTC
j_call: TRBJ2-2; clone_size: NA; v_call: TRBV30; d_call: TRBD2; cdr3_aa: CAWSGLAGATGELFF; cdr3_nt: TGTGCCTGGAGCGGACTAGCGGGAGCTACCGGGGAGCTGTTTTTT
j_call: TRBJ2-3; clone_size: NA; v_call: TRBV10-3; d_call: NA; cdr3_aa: CAISESAESTDTQYF; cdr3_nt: TGTGCCATCAGTGAGTCGGCAGAAAGCACAGATACGCAGTATTTT
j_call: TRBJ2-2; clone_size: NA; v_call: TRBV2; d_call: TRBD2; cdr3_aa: CASSGLASTGELFF; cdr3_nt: TGTGCCAGCTCGGGACTAGCAAGCACCGGGGAGCTGTTTTTT
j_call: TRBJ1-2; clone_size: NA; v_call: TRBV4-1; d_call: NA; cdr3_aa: CASSQPGSGNYGYTF; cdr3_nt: TGCGCCAGCAGCCAACCCGGATCAGGGAACTATGGCTACACCTTC
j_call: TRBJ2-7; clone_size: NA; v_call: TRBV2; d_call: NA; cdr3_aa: CASTGVGYEQYF; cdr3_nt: TGTGCCAGCACGGGGGTGGGATACGAGCAGTACTTC
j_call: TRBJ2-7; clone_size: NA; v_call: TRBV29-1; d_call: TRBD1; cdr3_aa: CSVSNPTGTELRQYF; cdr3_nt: TGCAGCGTTAGTAACCCGACAGGGACCGAGCTACGGCAGTACTTC
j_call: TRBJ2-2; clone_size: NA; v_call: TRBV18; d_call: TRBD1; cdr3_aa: CASSRTGGANTGELFF; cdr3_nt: TGTGCCAGCTCACGTACAGGGGGCGCGAACACCGGGGAGCTGTTTTTT
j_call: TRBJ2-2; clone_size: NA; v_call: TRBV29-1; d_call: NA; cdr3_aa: CSVGQNTGELFF; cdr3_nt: TGCAGCGTTGGGCAGAACACCGGGGAGCTGTTTTTT